A single sample is the source of the 25 T cell receptor beta chains below, sequenced in a study of CD8 T cells in Susac syndrome. Reverse transcription of about 0.45 to 1 ug RNA was carried out with random hexamers. From the immunoSEQ multiplex PCR reads, TCRdb called clonotypes with MiXCR, one entry per CDR3 protein. Seen here are some 400,000 distinct CDR3 sequences, around 83% observed once, and the top ten hold about 0.12%. The sample comprised CD8+ T cells from PBMCs. All receptors derive from a human donor with multiple sclerosis.

This chain links TRBV11-2 with TRBJ2-1, with 12 bases lining up with TRBD2. Germline V gene lookup returns CDR1 SGHAT and CDR2 FQNNGV. Trimming at V came to 5 bases and at J to 8 bases, leaving 10 bases not matched to a gene. The length of the CDR3 is 16 residues. CDR3 DNA sequence: TGTGCCAGCAGCGGACAGACTAGCGGGAGAGGGGATGAGCAGTTCTTC. This encodes CASSGQTSGRGDEQFF.

A single count supports this clonotype. The J gene is TRBJ2-2, the V gene TRBV12-5, with 13 nucleotides matching TRBD2. This CDR3 contains 17 residues. The ends lost 3 bases at V and 5 bases at J; junction bases unmatched: 6. The germline V gene has CDR1 LGHNT and CDR2 FRNRAP. In DNA form, the CDR3 reads TGTGCTAGTGGTTTCGGGACTAGCGGGACGTCAACCGGGGAGCTGTTTTTT. Translated: CASGFGTSGTSTGELFF.

V and J are TRBV11-2 and TRBJ1-1, with 10 bases fitting TRBD1. The CDR3 has 16 residues. CDR1 and CDR2 (germline): SGHAT, FQNNGV. Losses at the gene ends were 4 bases for V and 4 bases for J; bases not matched to a gene: 9. The CDR3 reads CASSSPGQGLGTEAFF. CDR3 nucleotides: TGTGCCAGCAGCTCCCCGGGACAGGGGCTGGGCACTGAAGCTTTCTTT. The full variable domain, in which reference TRBV11-2 and TRBJ1-1 provide the parts outside the CDR3, is EAGVAQSPRYKIIEKRQSVAFWCNPISGHATLYWYQQILGQGPKLLIQFQNNGVVDDSQLPKDRFSAERLKGVDSTLKIQPAKLEDSAVYLCASSSPGQGLGTEAFFGQGTRLTVV.

J is TRBJ1-1 and V is TRBV28; 7 bases match TRBD1. This CDR3 region has 14 residues. CDR1 and CDR2 from the germline V gene are MDHEN and SYDVKM. Unmatched junction bases numbered 8, after V lost 3 bases and J lost 7 bases. CDR3 loop: CASSFTGEPSEAFF. DNA for the CDR3: TGTGCCAGCAGTTTTACAGGGGAGCCCAGTGAAGCTTTCTTT.

The chain employs TRBV12-3 or TRBV12-4 and TRBJ2-2; D might be TRBD2 (5 bases). The length of the CDR3 is 14 residues. V was trimmed by 6 bases and J by 7 bases, leaving 15 bases between them. The CDR3 DNA sequence: TGTGCCAGCAGGCCCATTCCGGGGTTCGGGGAGCTGTTTTTT. It is translated as CASRPIPGFGELFF.

The chain carries TRBV19 and TRBJ2-2; no clear D. The germline gives CDR1 LNHDA, CDR2 SQIVND (reference sequence). CDR3 length: 10 residues. V gave up 8 bases and J gave up 14 bases, with 12 bases separating them. The CDR3 nucleotides are TGTGCCAGTGTTGGAGTAGCCCTGTTTTTT. It translates to CASVGVALFF.

This clonotype was observed a single time. The rearrangement joins TRBV12-3 or TRBV12-4 to TRBJ2-1; 10 nucleotides line up with TRBD2. V lost 3 bases, J lost 4 bases, and 12 bases stayed unmatched. This CDR3 spans 18 amino acids. The CDR3 sequence: CASSFGELAGEVYNEQFF. The CDR3 bases are TGTGCCAGCAGTTTCGGTGAGCTAGCGGGAGAGGTGTACAATGAGCAGTTCTTC.

The rearrangement links TRBV28 to TRBJ2-1; 8 bases fit TRBD1. Trimming took 6 bases from V and 12 from J; bases not matched to a gene: 13. The germline gives CDR1 MDHEN, CDR2 SYDVKM. The CDR3 extends over 14 amino acids. For the CDR3, the DNA is TGTGCCAGCAGCCGCGGACAGGGTGGTTTTCGGCAGTTCTTC. This codes for CASSRGQGGFRQFF.

V is TRBV11-2 and J is TRBJ2-2; either TRBD1 or TRBD2 may supply D (5 bases each). The CDR3 runs to 15 residues. CDR1 SGHAT and CDR2 FQNNGV come from the germline V gene. V was shortened by 0 bases and J by 3 bases, with 8 bases between the two germline ends. The CDR3 loop is CASSLDGADTGELFF. CDR3 nucleotides: TGTGCCAGCAGCTTAGACGGGGCGGACACCGGGGAGCTGTTTTTT.

V usage is TRBV19 and J usage is TRBJ1-1; tentatively, D is TRBD1 (6 bases). Germline CDR1 reads LNHDA; CDR2 reads SQIVND (reference sequence). CDR3 length equals 16 residues. V shed 5 bases and J shed 3 bases, with 19 bases lying between them. The CDR3 nucleotides are TGTGCCAGTAGTCCCCTCGGGGGGCGAGGAGACACTGAAGCTTTCTTT. Protein product: CASSPLGGRGDTEAFF. Supplemented by reference TRBV19 and TRBJ1-1, the full variable domain reads DGGITQSPKYLFRKEGQNVTLSCEQNLNHDAMYWYRQDPGQGLRLIYYSQIVNDFQKGDIAEGYSVSREKKESFPLTVTSAQKNPTAFYLCASSPLGGRGDTEAFFGQGTRLTVV.

The chain couples TRBV6-6 to TRBJ2-2, with 9 bases identical to TRBD1. Germline assignment: CDR1 MNHNY and CDR2 SVGAGI (reference sequence). This CDR3 has 16 residues. J gave up 5 bases and V 4 bases, and 8 bases lay outside the gene matches. The CDR3 protein is CASSSRDREGTGELFF. The CDR3 DNA reads as TGTGCCAGCAGTTCCCGGGACAGGGAGGGAACCGGGGAGCTGTTTTTT.

The chain recombines TRBV5-1 with TRBJ1-1; 7 nucleotides align to TRBD1. The germline V gene has CDR1 SGHRS and CDR2 YFSETQ. The CDR3 spans 15 residues. Trimming at V came to 4 bases and at J to 7 bases, leaving 13 bases not matched to a gene. The CDR3 loop is CASSPTGQPRGEAFF. As DNA, the CDR3 is TGCGCCAGCAGCCCCACGGGACAGCCTCGCGGTGAAGCTTTCTTT.

This clonotype turned up a few times. The chain is built from TRBV6-1 and TRBJ2-2; a possible D gene is TRBD1 (5 bases). V lost 6 bases and J lost 7, with 18 bases in between. The CDR3 contains 15 residues. Germline lookup yields CDR1 MNHNS and CDR2 SASEGT. DNA of the CDR3: TGTGCCAGCAGCCAAAATTCAGGGCAGGGCGGGGAGCTGTTTTTT. This translates into CASSQNSGQGGELFF.

The gene calls are TRBV7-9 and TRBJ2-7; D ambiguous. The V and J ends lost 4 bases and 4 bases respectively, with 11 bases between them. CDR3 size: 13 residues. Germline V lookup: CDR1 SEHNR, CDR2 FQNEAQ (reference sequence). The CDR3 reads CASSSVVGYEQYF. In DNA form, the CDR3 reads TGTGCCAGCAGCTCCGTGGTGGGGTACGAGCAGTACTTC.

This clonotype was seen a single time. The chain recombines TRBV28 with TRBJ1-2; D is unresolved. This CDR3 is built from 15 residues. Germline lookup yields CDR1 MDHEN and CDR2 SYDVKM. Trimming took off 3 bases at V and 3 bases at J, with 14 bases between the two ends. The CDR3 spells CASSLGRSYHYGYTF. CDR3 nucleotides: TGTGCCAGCAGTTTGGGCAGGAGCTATCACTATGGCTACACCTTC.

This chain connects TRBV29-1 to TRBJ2-3, with D possibly matching TRBD1 (6 bases). V lost 6 bases and J 1 base, leaving 14 bases between the germline ends. The CDR3 runs to 14 residues. CDR1 and CDR2 from the germline V gene are SQVTM and ANQGSEA. The CDR3 sequence is CSVGGRMGTDTQYF. In DNA form, the CDR3 reads TGCAGCGTAGGGGGACGGATGGGCACAGATACGCAGTATTTT.

The chain links TRBV28 to TRBJ2-2, with unresolved D. Trimming stripped 5 bases from V and 5 bases from J, with 21 bases between. The CDR3 is 17 residues long. CDR1 is MDHEN and CDR2 is SYDVKM in the germline V gene. CDR3: CASSPIMSRVGTGELFF. The DNA for the CDR3 is TGTGCCAGCAGTCCCATAATGAGTAGGGTGGGGACCGGGGAGCTGTTTTTT.

The J gene is TRBJ2-1, the V gene TRBV12-3 or TRBV12-4; 10 bases match TRBD2. V was pared by 5 bases and J by 9 bases, with 16 bases of the junction left unmatched. This CDR3 comprises 17 residues. CDR3 coding DNA: TGTGCCAGCAGTCCCCCGAAAGAGCGGGGGGGCAAGGGTGAGCAGTTCTTC. The encoded protein is CASSPPKERGGKGEQFF.

This chain links TRBV29-1 with TRBJ1-1; D remains unclear. V was cut by 4 bases and J by 7 bases, with 10 bases left in between. CDR1 is SQVTM and CDR2 is ANQGSEA in the germline V gene. The CDR3 covers 11 residues. The CDR3 nucleotides read TGCAGCGTTGTGGCGGGCTTTGAAGCTTTCTTT. Its protein is CSVVAGFEAFF.

This chain joins TRBV28 and TRBJ2-7, with unresolved D. V was trimmed by 7 bases and J by 2 bases, leaving 12 bases between them. CDR1 and CDR2 (germline): MDHEN, SYDVKM. This CDR3 has 13 residues. The CDR3 loop reads CASNLALTYEQYF. CDR3 nucleotide sequence: TGTGCCAGCAATTTGGCTCTGACCTACGAGCAGTACTTC.

The chain combines TRBV28 with TRBJ2-7; no reliable D call. Germline V gene sequence: CDR1 MDHEN, CDR2 SYDVKM. The CDR3 runs to 11 residues. The germline V and J ends were trimmed by 5 bases and 7 bases, with 9 bases remaining between them. The CDR3, as DNA: TGTGCCAGCAGTACATCCTGGGAGCAGTACTTC. Protein sequence: CASSTSWEQYF.

The rearrangement links TRBV6-5 to TRBJ1-4, with TRBD1 as a possible D gene (5 bases). CDR1 is MNHEY, CDR2 SVGAGI, per germline. Deletions cut 5 bases from V and 8 bases from J, with 18 bases between. The CDR3 has 15 amino acids. DNA for the CDR3: TGTGCCAGCAGTAAGGGGTTGGGGGTGAAGGAAAAACTGTTTTTT. This translates into CASSKGLGVKEKLFF.

This clonotype was observed once. The gene calls are TRBV27 and TRBJ2-1; the D gene is possibly TRBD1 (5 bases). Germline CDR1 reads MNHEY; CDR2 reads SMNVEV (reference sequence). This CDR3 is built from 14 residues. V was clipped by 2 bases and J by 7 bases, with 12 bases between them. The CDR3 loop reads CASSLAGPVNEQFF. The CDR3 bases are TGTGCCAGCAGTTTAGCAGGGCCAGTGAATGAGCAGTTCTTC.

The chain has TRBV4-2 and TRBJ1-6; 7 nucleotides line up with TRBD1. In germline, CDR1 is LGHNA, CDR2 YNFKEQ. CDR3 length: 15 residues. J gave up 7 bases and V 0 bases, and 3 bases lay outside the gene matches. The CDR3 sequence is CASSQDTGANSPLHF. The CDR3 DNA sequence: TGTGCCAGCAGCCAAGACACAGGGGCCAATTCACCCCTCCACTTT.

The chain is built from TRBV29-1 and TRBJ2-7, with a possible D match to TRBD1 (5 bases). V was trimmed by 4 bases and J by 3 bases, leaving 13 bases between them. This CDR3 spans 13 amino acids. Germline V lookup: CDR1 SQVTM, CDR2 ANQGSEA. This chain's CDR3 is CSVVDTDNYEQYF. CDR3 coding DNA: TGCAGCGTTGTTGACACGGACAACTACGAGCAGTACTTC.